A selection of T cell receptor beta chains follows, all from one sample in a study of shared clonotypes between healthy human individuals. Repertoires were generated with immunoSEQ multiplex PCR, while TCRdb's copy carries only in-frame clones and drops some. Among over a million clones, roughly 96% were seen once, and the ten largest hold roughly 1.2%. Sequencing input: naive CD4+ T cells sorted from blood. The receptors shown here come from a man younger than 40 in good health. The CDR3 runs from the conserved cysteine through the conserved F or W. The D gene is left open where the match is weak. A row's size may be missing; if present it is once, few, many or a size class.

V gene	J gene	D gene	clone size	CDR3 DNA	CDR3 protein
TRBV11-2	TRBJ2-3	-	-	TGTGCCAGCAGGCTAGGACTTCGGGTCTTAGGGGCATCTGATACGCAGTATTTT	CASRLGLRVLGASDTQYF
TRBV7-9	TRBJ2-2	TRBD2	-	TGTGCCAGCAGCCCTCCCGGGCTAGCGGGCACCGGGGAGCTGTTTTTT	CASSPPGLAGTGELFF
TRBV28	TRBJ2-7	TRBD2	-	TGTGCCAGCAGTTTACCCGGGACTAGCGGGAGTTCGGTGACCTACGAGCAGTACTTC	CASSLPGTSGSSVTYEQYF
TRBV6-1	TRBJ2-7	-	-	TGTGCCAGCAGTGCAATTCCCCACTACGAGCAGTACTTC	CASSAIPHYEQYF
TRBV6-5	TRBJ2-5	-	-	TGTGCCAGCAGTTCTCTGAGGGGAGGAGGAGAGACCCAGTACTTC	CASSSLRGGGETQYF
TRBV6-5	TRBJ1-5	-	-	TGTGCCAGCAGTACCGGTGGTCCGGCCAGGCCCCAGCATTTT	CASSTGGPARPQHF
TRBV18	TRBJ2-7	TRBD2	-	TGTGCCAGCTCACCGACACTAGCGGGAGGGACCGAGCAGTACTTC	CASSPTLAGGTEQYF
TRBV6-1	TRBJ2-1	TRBD2	-	TGTGCCAGCAGCAGACTAGCGGTTGCCTACAATGAGCAGTTCTTC	CASSRLAVAYNEQFF
TRBV5-5	TRBJ1-2	-	-	TGTGCCAGCAGCTTGAGTCAGCCAGGGGACGGCTACACCTTC	CASSLSQPGDGYTF
TRBV5-4	TRBJ2-3	-	once	TGTGCCAGCAGCCCGAGGAGGACAGATACGCAGTATTTT	CASSPRRTDTQYF
TRBV15	TRBJ2-1	TRBD1	-	TGTGCCACCAGCAGAGCTAACCGGGACAGGGCCGGCAATGAGCAGTTCTTC	CATSRANRDRAGNEQFF
TRBV7-2	TRBJ2-4	TRBD1	-	TGTGCCAGCAGCTGGAAACAGGGGTCTCAAAACATTCAGTACTTC	CASSWKQGSQNIQYF
TRBV28	TRBJ2-7	-	-	TGTGCCAGCAGGGGAGGCGGAGGGGGGTCCGAGCAGTACTTC	CASRGGGGGSEQYF
TRBV19	TRBJ2-5	-	once	TGTGCCAGTAGTATACACCAACAAGAGACCCAGTACTTC	CASSIHQQETQYF
TRBV10-1	TRBJ2-3	-	-	TGCGCCAGCAGTGATACAGGGATAGATACGCAGTATTTT	CASSDTGIDTQYF
TRBV5-5	TRBJ2-1	-	-	TGTGCCAGCAGTACGGGACCCCAGTATGAGCAGTTCTTC	CASSTGPQYEQFF
TRBV7-9	TRBJ2-3	TRBD1	-	TGTGCCAGCAGCTTAGAAGACAGGGGTCGCACAGATACGCAGTATTTT	CASSLEDRGRTDTQYF
TRBV7-2	TRBJ1-5	TRBD1	-	TGTGCCAGCAGTTCCGACAGGGATGGCAATCAACCCCAGCATTTT	CASSSDRDGNQPQHF
TRBV6-8	TRBJ2-7	-	-	TGTGCCAGCAGACGGCAAGACCAGAACTCCTACGAGCAGTACTTC	CASRRQDQNSYEQYF
TRBV7-2	TRBJ1-4	TRBD1	-	TGTGCCAGCAGCATCGTTCGGACAGGCCAAGAAAAACTGTTTTTT	CASSIVRTGQEKLFF
TRBV2	TRBJ2-5	-	-	TGTGCCAGCAGTGAGTCCCAAGAGACCCAGTACTTC	CASSESQETQYF
TRBV5-1	TRBJ2-5	-	-	TGCGCCAGCAGCCCAGGACTCCAGTACCAAGAGACCCAGTACTTC	CASSPGLQYQETQYF
TRBV7-2	TRBJ1-5	-	-	TGTGCCAGCAGCTTCAAGGTTCATCAGCCCCAGCATTTT	CASSFKVHQPQHF
TRBV6-1	TRBJ1-2	-	-	TGTGCCAGCAGTGAACTCTATGGCTACACCTTC	CASSELYGYTF
TRBV7-9	TRBJ1-1	-	few	TGTGCCAGCAGCTTAGGTTTCTTT	CASSLGFF
TRBV20-1	TRBJ2-2	-	-	TGCAGTGCTACCCAAGGGGGGGAGCTGTTTTTT	CSATQGGELFF
TRBV7-9	TRBJ1-3	-	-	TGTGCCAGCAGCGTCTCCGGGACCTCTGGAAACACCATATATTTT	CASSVSGTSGNTIYF
TRBV7-9	TRBJ2-5	TRBD2	-	TGTGCCAGCAGTATACTAGCGGGAGCCGAAGAGACCCAGTACTTC	CASSILAGAEETQYF
TRBV6-1	TRBJ1-1	TRBD1	-	TGTGCCAGCAGTGTAAGACAGGGGATGAACACTGAAGCTTTCTTT	CASSVRQGMNTEAFF
TRBV28	TRBJ2-5	TRBD1	-	TGTGCCAGCAGTTTTTATGGACAGGCCAAAGAGACCCAGTACTTC	CASSFYGQAKETQYF
TRBV15	TRBJ1-4	-	-	TGTGCCACCAGCAGACCGATGGGGACAACTAATGAAAAACTGTTTTTT	CATSRPMGTTNEKLFF
TRBV27	TRBJ2-3	TRBD2	once	TGTGCCAGCAGTCCCCGAAGTAGCGGGAGGGGCAATACGCAGTATTTT	CASSPRSSGRGNTQYF
TRBV11-2	TRBJ2-3	TRBD2	-	TGTGCCAGCAGCCTTCGACTAGCCCACTTAGATACGCAGTATTTT	CASSLRLAHLDTQYF
TRBV27	TRBJ2-4	-	-	TGTGCCAGCAGTTCTCGGGAGAGGGGGGTCATTCAGTACTTC	CASSSRERGVIQYF
TRBV9	TRBJ2-1	TRBD2	-	TGTGCCAGCAGCGTAACGAGCGGGAGGTTCGATGAGCAGTTCTTC	CASSVTSGRFDEQFF
TRBV10-3	TRBJ2-7	TRBD2	-	TGTGCCATCAGCTCGGGACTAGCTGCGCCCTCCTACGAGCAGTACTTC	CAISSGLAAPSYEQYF
TRBV7-9	TRBJ2-5	-	-	TGTGCCAGCAGCTTCGGCCAAGAGACCCAGTACTTC	CASSFGQETQYF
TRBV28	TRBJ2-5	-	-	TGTGCCAGCAGTACCCCTGGGGATGGGCTAGAGACCCAGTACTTC	CASSTPGDGLETQYF
TRBV7-2	TRBJ2-6	-	-	TGTGCCAGCAGCCTCGTCTCTGGGGCCAACGTCCTGACTTTC	CASSLVSGANVLTF
TRBV10-1	TRBJ1-4	-	once	TGCGCCAGCAGTGAGTCGAAGGAGGGCGAAAAACTGTTTTTT	CASSESKEGEKLFF
TRBV6-5	TRBJ2-2	TRBD2	-	TGTGCCAGCAGTTACTTCACTAGCGGGAGCTTCGGGGAGCTGTTTTTT	CASSYFTSGSFGELFF
TRBV2	TRBJ1-1	-	-	TGTGCCAGCAGCCGGGACTCAGCCACTGAAGCTTTCTTT	CASSRDSATEAFF
TRBV29-1	TRBJ2-1	-	-	TGCAGCGTTGATCGCGGGACCGATGAGCAGTTCTTC	CSVDRGTDEQFF